This T cell receptor beta chain stems from a study of shared clonotypes between healthy human individuals. Study outcomes and limitations: As a rule, naive subsets had a larger estimated richness than memory subsets.

This CDR3 contains 12 residues. Germline trimming cut 6 bases from V and 7 bases from J; bases unmatched to any gene: 4. Germline V CDR1 and CDR2: SQVTM, ANQGSEA. Remarks on this clone: Its cognate antigen is unknown.

Only CD45RO-negative cells positively selected for CCR7 counted as naive CD8 cells, so terminally differentiated effector memory CD45RA+ cells were excluded. Donors were healthy HIV-negative adults without recently reported acute infections or vaccinations. Only in-frame clones appear in the TCRdb table, and some are missing; sequencing was by immunoSEQ multiplex PCR. This table has over 2,000,000 clones, roughly 93% appearing once. The sample consisted of naive CD8+ T cells from PBMCs. This receptor was identified in a man aged 18 to 29 in good health. Some clones in this sample may be carry-over from other donors' samples. The chain combines TRBV29-1 with TRBJ2-1, with TRBD2 matching 9 bases. In nucleotides, the CDR3 is TGCAGCGTGGGACTAGCCTTGAATGAGCAGTTCTTC. Protein: CSVGLALNEQFF.